This TCR beta chain derives from a study of blood T cell repertoires in COVID-19. Some clones are missing from TCRdb's copy, which holds only in-frame ones; the method was immunoSEQ multiplex PCR. The data hold under 130,000 clones, with roughly 85% observed a single time. This CDR3 is built from 15 residues. Germline assignment: CDR1 SGHDT and CDR2 YYEEEE. V was clipped by 4 bases and J by 6 bases, with 16 bases between them. The TCR comes from a woman older than 75 with acute or convalescent COVID-19. Sequences were obtained from peripheral blood. V and J are TRBV5-6 and TRBJ1-4; the D gene is possibly TRBD1 (5 bases). The CDR3 reads CASSHTMEGDEKLFF. The DNA of the CDR3 is TGTGCCAGCAGCCACACGATGGAAGGGGATGAAAAACTGTTTTTT.